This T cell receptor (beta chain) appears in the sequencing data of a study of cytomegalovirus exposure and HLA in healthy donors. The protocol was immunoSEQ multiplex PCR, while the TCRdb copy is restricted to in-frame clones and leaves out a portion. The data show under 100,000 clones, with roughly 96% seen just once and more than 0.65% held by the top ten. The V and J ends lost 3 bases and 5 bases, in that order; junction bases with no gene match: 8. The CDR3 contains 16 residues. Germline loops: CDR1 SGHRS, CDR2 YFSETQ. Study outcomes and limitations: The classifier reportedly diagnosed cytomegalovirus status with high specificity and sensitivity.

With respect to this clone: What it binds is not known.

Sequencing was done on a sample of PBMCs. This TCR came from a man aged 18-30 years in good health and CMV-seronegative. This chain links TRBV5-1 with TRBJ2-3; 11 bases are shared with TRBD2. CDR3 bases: TGCGCCAGCAGCTCCGGTCTAGCGGGAGGCAGAGATACGCAGTATTTT. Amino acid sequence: CASSSGLAGGRDTQYF.